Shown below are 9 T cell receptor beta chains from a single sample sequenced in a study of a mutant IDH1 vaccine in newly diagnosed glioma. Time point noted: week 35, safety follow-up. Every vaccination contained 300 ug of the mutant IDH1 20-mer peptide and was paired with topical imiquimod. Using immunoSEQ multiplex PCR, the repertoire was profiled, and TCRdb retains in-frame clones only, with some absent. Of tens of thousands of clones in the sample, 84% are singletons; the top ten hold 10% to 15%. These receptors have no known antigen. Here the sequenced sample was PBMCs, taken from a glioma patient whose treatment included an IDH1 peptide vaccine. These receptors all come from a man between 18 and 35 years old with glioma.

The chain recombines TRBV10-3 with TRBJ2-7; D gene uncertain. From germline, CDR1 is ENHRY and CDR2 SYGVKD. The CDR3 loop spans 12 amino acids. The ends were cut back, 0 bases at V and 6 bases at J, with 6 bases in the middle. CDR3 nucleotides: TGTGCCATCAGTGAGTCTATCTTCGAGCAGTACTTC. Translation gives CAISESIFEQYF.

The CDR3 region has the DNA TGTGCCTGGAGCGACATACTAGCGGGGGGGAGGCGGTCCTACGAGCAGTACTTC. Translating it yields CAWSDILAGGRRSYEQYF. V is TRBV30 and J is TRBJ2-7, with 13 bases matching TRBD2. The CDR3 has 18 amino acids. After removal of 3 bases from V and 1 base from J, the junction contained 12 bases not matched to a gene. CDR1 is GTSNPN and CDR2 is SVGIG in the germline V gene (reference sequence).

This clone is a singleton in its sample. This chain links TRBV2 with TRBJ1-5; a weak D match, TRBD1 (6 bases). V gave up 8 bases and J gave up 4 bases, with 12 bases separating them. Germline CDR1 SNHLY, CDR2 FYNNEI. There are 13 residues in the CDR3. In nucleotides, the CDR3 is TGTGCCAGCGCACAGGGAGGAAATCAGCCCCAGCATTTT. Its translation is CASAQGGNQPQHF.

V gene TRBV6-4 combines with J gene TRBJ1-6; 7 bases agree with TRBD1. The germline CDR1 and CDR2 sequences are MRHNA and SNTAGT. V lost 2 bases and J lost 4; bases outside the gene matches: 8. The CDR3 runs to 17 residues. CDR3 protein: CASSDKGQPIYNSPLHF. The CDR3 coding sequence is TGTGCCAGCAGTGACAAGGGACAGCCTATTTATAATTCACCCCTCCACTTT.

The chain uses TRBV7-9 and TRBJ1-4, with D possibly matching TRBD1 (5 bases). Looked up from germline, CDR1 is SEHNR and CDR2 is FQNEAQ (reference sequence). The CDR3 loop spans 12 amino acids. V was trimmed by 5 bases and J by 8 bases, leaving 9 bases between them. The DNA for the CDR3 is TGTGCCAGCAGCACCAGACAGGAAAAACTGTTTTTT. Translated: CASSTRQEKLFF.

The CDR3 DNA reads as TGTGCCAGCAGTCTAATGGGACAGGTCCCCTACGAGCAGTACTTC. It specifies CASSLMGQVPYEQYF. The chain recombines TRBV6-5 with TRBJ2-5, with 8 bases that match TRBD1. The J call could be wrong; TRBJ2-7 is a better fit for the DNA end. Germline CDR1 MNHEY, CDR2 SVGAGI. This CDR3 spans 15 amino acids.

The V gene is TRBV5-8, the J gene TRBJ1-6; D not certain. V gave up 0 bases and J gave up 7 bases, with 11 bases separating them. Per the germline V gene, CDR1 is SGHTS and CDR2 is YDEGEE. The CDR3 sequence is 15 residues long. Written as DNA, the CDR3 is TGTGCCAGCAGCTTGGAAGGAGTGGGGAATTCACCCCTCCACTTT. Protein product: CASSLEGVGNSPLHF.

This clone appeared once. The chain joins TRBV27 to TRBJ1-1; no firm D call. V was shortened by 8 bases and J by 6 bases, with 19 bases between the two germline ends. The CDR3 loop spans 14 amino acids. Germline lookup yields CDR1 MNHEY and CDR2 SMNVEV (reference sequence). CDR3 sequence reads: CASQGSISSAEAFF. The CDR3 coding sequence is TGTGCCAGCCAAGGGTCGATTTCGTCCGCTGAAGCTTTCTTT.

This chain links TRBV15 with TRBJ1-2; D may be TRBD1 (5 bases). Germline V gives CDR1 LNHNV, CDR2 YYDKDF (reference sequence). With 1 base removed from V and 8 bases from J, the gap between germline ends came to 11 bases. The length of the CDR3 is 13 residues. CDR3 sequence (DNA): TGTGCCACCAGCAGAGGAAGGGGTAGCGGCTACACCTTC. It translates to CATSRGRGSGYTF.